Following are 15 T cell receptor beta chains from one sample sequenced in a study of tumor-infiltrating lymphocytes in primary liver carcinoma. Researchers drew blood RNA from unsorted whole blood and extracted germline DNA as well. Synthesis of TCR beta cDNA was carried out from 500 ng total RNA with a constant-region primer. Each TCR beta library was derived from three nested multiplex PCR rounds that employed slightly modified ARM-PCR. Forward primers for TRBV1-TRBV30 and a C-beta reverse primer served the first two PCR rounds, at around 11 cycles each. MiXCR, applied by TCRdb to the multiplex PCR reads, yields one record per CDR3 protein. The sample yields about 310,000 distinct CDR3 sequences, roughly 60% seen once. The sequenced sample was peripheral blood. These receptors originate from a woman aged 30 to 39 with primary liver carcinoma and hepatitis B virus infection.

This clonotype turned up a few times. This clone may be a read error of a much larger clone one base away. The chain employs TRBV6-5 and TRBJ2-7; D may correspond to TRBD1 or TRBD2 (5 bases each). Looked up from germline, CDR1 is MNHEY and CDR2 is SVGAGI. V lost 6 bases and J lost 2, with 11 bases in between. The CDR3 has 13 amino acids. The CDR3 nucleotides are TGTGCCAGCAGGGGGACGGCAGCCTACGAGCAGTACTTC. Amino acid sequence: CASRGTAAYEQYF.

Comments on this clonotype: One junction end does not reproduce the germline sequence, and a read error may be involved. This chain connects TRBV11-2 to TRBJ2-1; no reliable D call. The CDR3 is 16 residues long. The V gene's germline CDR1 is SGHAT and CDR2 FQNNGV. The CDR3 spells CDSSLRRMVSYNEQFF. The CDR3 DNA reads TGTGACAGCAGCCTCCGGAGAATGGTCTCCTACAATGAGCAGTTCTTC. Based on the CDR3 plus reference TRBV11-2 and TRBJ2-1, the full variable domain is EAGVAQSPRYKIIEKRQSVAFWCNPISGHATLYWYQQILGQGPKLLIQFQNNGVVDDSQLPKDRFSAERLKGVDSTLKIQPAKLEDSAVYLCDSSLRRMVSYNEQFFGPGTRLTVL.

CDR3 sequence: CASSREKSTAYGQYF. The CDR3 region has the DNA TGCGCCAGCAGCCGAGAAAAAAGTACGGCCTACGGACAGTACTTC. V usage is TRBV4-3 and J usage is TRBJ2-7; D is ambiguous. Germline assignment: CDR1 LGHNA and CDR2 YSLEER. This CDR3 contains 15 residues. The V and J ends lost 4 bases and 10 bases respectively, with 23 bases between them.

For this clonotype: Relative to the germline gene, one junction end is altered; a read error may explain this. J is TRBJ1-2 and V is TRBV11-2; tentatively, D is TRBD1 (5 bases). The germline V gene encodes CDR1 SGHAT and CDR2 FQNNGV. The CDR3 is 15 residues long. The CDR3, as DNA: TGTCCCAGCAGCCGACCGGGACTGGGATTAAATGGCTACACCTTC. Translation: CPSSRPGLGLNGYTF.

In regard to this clonotype: Mismatch with germline at one junction end may stem from a read error. The chain has TRBV6-1 and TRBJ1-5; TRBD1 might be the D (5 bases). The CDR3 loop spans 14 amino acids. CDR1 MNHNS and CDR2 SASEGT come from the germline V gene. The CDR3 DNA is TGCGCCAGCAGACGGGCCGCCCAGGGCCAGCCCCGGCATTTT. Residues: CASRRAAQGQPRHF.

As for this clonotype: The CDR3 ends on some other residue instead of the conserved phenylalanine or tryptophan, so this is likely a read error. The genes are TRBV6-2 or TRBV6-3 and TRBJ2-7, with a possible D match to TRBD1 (5 bases). Trimming removed 7 bases from V and 2 bases from J, with 21 bases in between. The CDR3 extends over 16 amino acids. The germline gives CDR1 MNHEY, CDR2 SVGEGT. Written as DNA, the CDR3 is TGTGCCAGCACCCTACCTCATAAGGGGCCCCCCTACGAGCAGTACCTC. Residues: CASTLPHKGPPYEQYL.

This clonotype was seen ten or more times. The chain links TRBV12-3 or TRBV12-4 to TRBJ2-7; 9 bases fit TRBD2. With V trimmed by 4 bases and J by 1 base, 5 bases remained unmatched. The CDR3 covers 15 residues. CDR3 loop: CASSSRRGGSYEQYF. CDR3 nucleotide sequence: TGTGCCAGCAGTTCGCGGCGGGGGGGGTCCTACGAGCAGTACTTC.

Points on this clonotype: At one end the junction does not follow the germline gene, possibly because of a read error. The chain employs TRBV6-5 and TRBJ2-7; 10 bases fit TRBD2. The CDR3 is made up of 16 amino acids. Germline lookup yields CDR1 MNHEY and CDR2 SVGAGI. The CDR3 DNA sequence: TGTACCAGCAGTCGTCAGCGGGGGGGGGGCTCCTACGAGCAGTACTTC. The encoded protein is CTSSRQRGGGSYEQYF.

In regard to this clonotype: A much larger clone sits a single nucleotide away, making a read error possible. The conserved final phenylalanine or tryptophan is absent from the CDR3, which likely points to a read error. V is TRBV29-1 and J is TRBJ2-7, with 12 bases identical to TRBD1. Germline-derived CDR1 and CDR2 are SQVTM and ANQGSEA. V trimming: 7 bases; J trimming: 5 bases; junction bases outside the gene matches: 3. The CDR3 length is 12 residues. DNA for the CDR3: TGCAGCGGGGGACAGGGGGCGGACGAGCAGTACATC. It is translated as CSGGQGADEQYI.

About this clonotype: A junction boundary mismatches the germline segment, possibly from a read error. The chain links TRBV7-9 to TRBJ1-5; D gene unclear. The CDR3 has 18 residues. Germline-derived CDR1 and CDR2 are SEHNR and FQNEAQ (reference sequence). The CDR3: CASSLASTETNSNRPQHF. Written as DNA, the CDR3 is TGTGCCAGCAGCTTAGCGTCTACAGAGACCAATAGCAATCGGCCCCAGCATTTT.

This clonotype was observed a few times. The chain joins TRBV7-9 to TRBJ2-2, with D tentatively TRBD1 (5 bases). Germline V lookup: CDR1 SEHNR, CDR2 FQNEAQ (reference sequence). The CDR3 totals 13 residues. V shed 5 bases and J shed 6 bases, with 10 bases lying between them. Written as DNA, the CDR3 is TGTGCCAGCAGCCAGACAGATGCCGGGGAGCTGTTTTTT. Residues: CASSQTDAGELFF.

A note on this clonotype: Since a much larger clone is just one base distant, this may be a read error. The chain recombines TRBV7-8 with TRBJ2-3, with TRBD1 matching 8 bases. Germline lookup yields CDR1 SGHVS and CDR2 FQNEAQ. Germline trimming cut 8 bases from V and 0 bases from J; bases unmatched to any gene: 10. This CDR3 is built from 16 residues. CDR3 in amino acids: CASGLRQGSSTDTQYF. The CDR3 DNA reads TGTGCCAGCGGCCTCAGACAGGGGAGTAGCACAGATACGCAGTATTTT.

Of note for this clonotype: One base away lies a much larger clone, so this may be a sequencing read error. The chain is built from TRBV4-3 and TRBJ2-3; 9 bases line up with TRBD1. The junction had 7 bases not matched to a gene; V was cut back by 3 bases and J by 6 bases. The CDR3 length is 15 residues. CDR1 is LGHNA and CDR2 is YSLEER in the germline V gene. This CDR3 reads CASSHIQGASDTQYF. The CDR3 region has the DNA TGCGCCAGCAGCCACATACAGGGGGCGAGCGATACGCAGTATTTT.

Turning to this clonotype: A much larger clonotype is one base distant, so this may be a read error. The rearrangement uses TRBV5-8 and TRBJ2-1; D might be TRBD1 or TRBD2, each matching 5 bases. V was trimmed by 2 bases and J by 8 bases, leaving 14 bases between them. Germline values: CDR1 SGHTS, CDR2 YDEGEE. This CDR3 contains 14 residues. As DNA, the CDR3 is TGTGCCAGCAGCTTTGAGAGACGGGACGATGAGCAGTTCTTC. Protein sequence: CASSFERRDDEQFF.

This clonotype was seen a single time. The germline gene is not matched at one end of the junction; a read error may be the cause. The chain uses TRBV11-2 and TRBJ2-7; D call uncertain. The length of the CDR3 is 11 residues. Germline CDR1 SGHAT, CDR2 FQNNGV. This CDR3 reads CASSLRYKQYF. CDR3 in DNA: TGTGCCAGCAGCTTAAGGTACAAGCAGTATTTC. Complete variable domain (other parts from reference TRBV11-2 and TRBJ2-7): EAGVAQSPRYKIIEKRQSVAFWCNPISGHATLYWYQQILGQGPKLLIQFQNNGVVDDSQLPKDRFSAERLKGVDSTLKIQPAKLEDSAVYLCASSLRYKQYFGPGTRLTVT.